This TCR beta chain derives from a study of blood T cell repertoires in COVID-19. Profiling relied on immunoSEQ multiplex PCR, and the TCRdb table lists in-frame clones only, not all of them. The profile shows 150,000 to 200,000 clones, around nine tenths of them singletons. This clonotype was obtained from a human donor in a cohort sampled during active COVID-19. Source material: peripheral blood.

The CDR3 protein is CASSPGDYNSPLHF. As DNA, the CDR3 is TGTGCCAGCAGCCCGGGAGACTATAATTCACCCCTCCACTTT. The gene calls are TRBV11-2 and TRBJ1-6; no clear D. In germline, CDR1 is SGHAT, CDR2 FQNNGV. The V gene lost 5 bases and the J gene lost 3 bases, with 8 bases spanning the gap. The CDR3 has 14 amino acids.